This T cell receptor beta chain was sequenced in a study of blood T cell repertoires in COVID-19. The assay was immunoSEQ multiplex PCR, and TCRdb's table has in-frame clones only and misses some. The sample consists of nearly 300,000 clones, nearly 90% of them appearing once. Cohorts were based on clinical histories the participants reported. No more than 2 weeks before study entry, exposed participants had met a case of COVID-19. Trimming removed 1 base from V and 2 bases from J, with 8 bases in between. The CDR3 sequence is 14 residues long. In germline, CDR1 is SGHTA, CDR2 FQGNSA. The sequencing sample was made of PBMCs or T cells enriched from blood (not recorded which). The origin of this receptor is a woman aged 50 to 65 who had been exposed to COVID-19. The chain joins TRBV7-2 to TRBJ1-1; D not resolved. In DNA form, the CDR3 reads TGTGCCAGCAGCTTAGGGTACGGTAACACTGAAGCTTTCTTT. This encodes CASSLGYGNTEAFF. The whole variable domain, remainder taken from reference TRBV7-2 and TRBJ1-1, is GAGVSQSPSNKVTEKGKDVELRCDPISGHTALYWYRQSLGQGLEFLIYFQGNSAPDKSGLPSDRFSAERTGGSVSTLTIQRTQQEDSAVYLCASSLGYGNTEAFFGQGTRLTVV.